A single count supports the clone carrying this TCR beta chain. The antigen remains undetermined. Only CD45RO-negative cells positively selected for CCR7 counted as naive CD8 cells, so terminally differentiated effector memory CD45RA+ cells were excluded. Generated by immunoSEQ multiplex PCR, the TCRdb table keeps only in-frame clones and is missing some. The sample has around 2,100,000 clones, about 95% seen once. The source of the sample is a study of shared clonotypes between healthy human individuals. In the study overall: The people who gave samples were a couple of women and a few men aged 18 to 49.

Broader study findings: Non-shared clonotypes displayed generation probabilities falling below those of clonotypes present in all four donors.

The CDR3 covers 14 residues. The V gene's germline CDR1 is SGHDT and CDR2 YYEEEE. Trimming removed 2 bases from V and 5 bases from J, with 11 bases in between. The specimen was naive CD8+ T cells sorted from blood. The TCR was taken from a man aged 18 to 29 in good health. The chain uses TRBV5-6 and TRBJ1-3; D possibly corresponds to TRBD1 (6 bases). The CDR3 nucleotides are TGTGCCAGCAGCTTTGGACAGACAAGAAACACCATATATTTT. Its protein is CASSFGQTRNTIYF.